These T cell receptor beta chains were read from a single sample in a study of human T cells and chemical hapten exposure. TCRdb itself ran the RACE reads through MiXCR, one entry per CDR3 protein. Of about 41,000 distinct CDR3 sequences listed, less than 4% are singletons. The material sequenced was whole blood, taken in connection with sensitization to the hapten diphenylcyclopropenone (DPC). These receptor sequences come from a man aged 35-49 years with alopecia areata. Some clones in this sample may be carry-over from other donors' samples. The CDR3 runs from the conserved cysteine through the conserved F or W. The order of the fields is V gene, D gene, clone size, J gene, CDR3 DNA, CDR3 protein. A D gene is named only where the DNA matches it firmly. Where a row states a size, it is once, few, many or the class of an expanded clone; other rows omit it.

TRBV3-1	.	many	TRBJ2-1	TGTGCCAGCAGCCAAGCGGGAGCAAGGAATGAGCAGTTCTTC	CASSQAGARNEQFF
TRBV20-1	TRBD1	many	TRBJ2-1	TGCAGTGCTTCAAGAGAACAGGGGAGAACCAATGAGCAGTTCTTC	CSASREQGRTNEQFF
TRBV7-3	.	few	TRBJ2-2	TGTGCCAGCAGCTCTACTCCTGGACAGTCCGGGGAGCTGTTTTTT	CASSSTPGQSGELFF
TRBV30	.	.	TRBJ2-5	TGTGCCTGGACCCCGCCGAAGTACCAAGAGACCCAGTACTTC	CAWTPPKYQETQYF
TRBV25-1	.	many	TRBJ2-6	TGTGCCAGCAGTGCGATCAAGGGGTTCTCTCCCTCTGGGGCCAACGTCCTGACTTTC	CASSAIKGFSPSGANVLTF
TRBV19	TRBD2	.	TRBJ2-1	TGTGCCAGTAGTAGGGGACTAGCACCCAATGAGCAGTTCTTC	CASSRGLAPNEQFF
TRBV5-6	.	many	TRBJ2-7	TGTGCCAGCAGCTTGGGAGGGGTTTCCTACGAGCAGTACTTC	CASSLGGVSYEQYF
TRBV28	.	few	TRBJ1-2	TGTGCCAGCAGTTTACCCGCACTGCTAAACTATGGCTACACCTTC	CASSLPALLNYGYTF
TRBV6-6	.	many	TRBJ2-1	TGTGCCGTACGGGACTCCCAAAAGGTCTATGAGCAGTTCTTC	CAVRDSQKVYEQFF
TRBV25-1	TRBD1	many	TRBJ2-2	TGTGCCAGCAGTGAATTGCCGGGACAGGGTTACTCGAACACCGGGGAGCTGTTTTTT	CASSELPGQGYSNTGELFF
TRBV7-6	.	many	TRBJ2-5	TGTGCCAGCAGCTTAACCTTCGACGGCGAGGGGGCCCAGTACTTC	CASSLTFDGEGAQYF
TRBV20-1	TRBD1	many	TRBJ2-7	TGCAGTGCCTGCGGGACAGGGGTATACGAGCAGTACTTC	CSACGTGVYEQYF
TRBV2	TRBD1	many	TRBJ1-6	TGTGCCAGCGCCGGCGCTCTGACAGGGTCTCACTCACCCCTCCACTTT	CASAGALTGSHSPLHF
TRBV7-2	TRBD2	many	TRBJ2-1	TGTGCCAGCAGCGTAACACTAGCGGTCTCCTACAATGAGCAGTTCTTC	CASSVTLAVSYNEQFF
TRBV3-1	TRBD1	many	TRBJ2-7	TGTGCCAGCAGCCATTCCTTGGGACAGGGGAGAGAGCAGTACTTC	CASSHSLGQGREQYF
TRBV28	.	many	TRBJ2-7	TGTGCCAGCAGTCCGCCGACAGGGGACTACTACGAGCAGTACTTC	CASSPPTGDYYEQYF
TRBV18	TRBD1	many	TRBJ1-1	TGTGCCAGCTCACCATCAGGGACAGGGCTGAACACTGAAGCTTTCTTT	CASSPSGTGLNTEAFF
TRBV7-2	.	many	TRBJ1-2	TGTGCCAGCAGCTTAAGTAATATGGGTGGCTACACCTTC	CASSLSNMGGYTF
TRBV5-1	.	many	TRBJ1-2	TGCGCCAGCAGCTTCAGACCCGCGGCCGCTAACTATGGCTACACCTTC	CASSFRPAAANYGYTF
TRBV7-2	TRBD1	few	TRBJ1-4	TGTGCCAGCAGCTACCAGGGGGATAATGAAAAACTGTTTTTT	CASSYQGDNEKLFF
TRBV20-1	TRBD2	.	TRBJ2-7	TGCAGTGCTGCGGGACTAGCGGGGACCGCCGCCTACGAGCAGTACTTC	CSAAGLAGTAAYEQYF
TRBV4-3	.	many	TRBJ2-3	TGCGCCAGCAGCCTTGACCCGGGTCCCCTACAGTACACAGATACGCAGTATTTT	CASSLDPGPLQYTDTQYF
TRBV12-3/TRBV12-4	TRBD1	many	TRBJ2-5	TGTGCCAGCAGTTTAGGGGGGACAGGGGACCAAGAGACCCAGTACTTC	CASSLGGTGDQETQYF
TRBV6-5	TRBD1	many	TRBJ2-1	TGTGCCAGCAGTTACGCGGGACAGGGTCAGTTCTTC	CASSYAGQGQFF
TRBV11-2	.	many	TRBJ2-3	TGTGCCAGCAGCTTAGTTGAATCCCAGGGCGATACGCAGTATTTT	CASSLVESQGDTQYF
TRBV27	TRBD1	many	TRBJ1-6	TGTGCCAGCACCTACAGGGGGTCGAATTCACCCCTCCACTTT	CASTYRGSNSPLHF
TRBV28	TRBD2	many	TRBJ2-1	TGTGCCAGCAGTTTTGCAGGGACTAGAGATGAGCAGTTCTTC	CASSFAGTRDEQFF
TRBV12-3/TRBV12-4	.	many	TRBJ1-3	TGTGCCAGCAGTTTTGGGGTCTCTGGAAACACCATATATTTT	CASSFGVSGNTIYF
TRBV5-4	TRBD2	few	TRBJ2-7	TGTGCCAGCAGCACCCGGGCTAGCGGGAGAAACTACGAGCAGTACTTC	CASSTRASGRNYEQYF
TRBV20-1	TRBD2	many	TRBJ2-1	TGCAGGCTGAGGGGAAATAGCGGGGTTCCCAATGAGCAGTTCTTC	CRLRGNSGVPNEQFF
TRBV30	TRBD2	.	TRBJ2-1	TGTGCCTGCGCTAGCGGTTACAATGAGCAGTTCTTC	CACASGYNEQFF
TRBV5-5	.	many	TRBJ2-5	TGTGCCAGCAGCTTGGACGAGGGAGAGACCCAGTACTTC	CASSLDEGETQYF
TRBV20-1	.	many	TRBJ1-1	TGCAGTGCAAACACTGAAGCTTTCTTT	CSANTEAFF
TRBV28	TRBD2	many	TRBJ2-5	TGTGCCAGCAGCCCGACTAGCGGGAAAGGGACCCAGTACTTC	CASSPTSGKGTQYF
TRBV6-2/TRBV6-3	.	few	TRBJ2-5	TGTGCCGTGCAACCCCGAAATCCGGCTAACCAAGAGACCCAGTACTTC	CAVQPRNPANQETQYF
TRBV5-1	.	many	TRBJ2-1	TGCGCCAGCAGCTTGGATATGGTGGATGAGCAGTTCTTC	CASSLDMVDEQFF
TRBV3-1	TRBD2	many	TRBJ2-5	TGTGCCAGCAGTCAAAAGACTAGCGGGTCGACAAGAAGGCAAGAGACCCAGTACTTC	CASSQKTSGSTRRQETQYF
TRBV6-1	TRBD1	many	TRBJ2-3	TGTGCCAGCAGTGAAGCTTTGGGGACAGGGTTGGATACGCAGTATTTT	CASSEALGTGLDTQYF